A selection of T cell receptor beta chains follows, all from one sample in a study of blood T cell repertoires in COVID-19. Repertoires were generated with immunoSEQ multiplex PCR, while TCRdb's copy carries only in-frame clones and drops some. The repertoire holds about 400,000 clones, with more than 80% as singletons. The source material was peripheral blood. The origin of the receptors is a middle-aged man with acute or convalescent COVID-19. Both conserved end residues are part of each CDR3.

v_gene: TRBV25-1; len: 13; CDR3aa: CALRDRVTDTQYF
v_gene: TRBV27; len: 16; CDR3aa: CASSLSAGTSYNEQFF
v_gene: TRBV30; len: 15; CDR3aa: CAWIGLAGIGETQYF
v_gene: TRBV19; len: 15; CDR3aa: CASRNGGLSTDTQYF
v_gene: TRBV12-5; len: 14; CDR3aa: CASGDDRGLGEQYF
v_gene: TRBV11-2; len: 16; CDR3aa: CASSSLGGARNQPQHF
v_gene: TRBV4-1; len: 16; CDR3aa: CASSQERGQGRNEQFF
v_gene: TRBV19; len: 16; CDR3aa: CASSTNRAGVTYEQYF
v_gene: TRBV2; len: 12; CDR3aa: CASSRQKETQYF
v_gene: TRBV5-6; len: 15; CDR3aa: CASSSIGGSNQPQHF
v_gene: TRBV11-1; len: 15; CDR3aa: CASSLGSEARAEAFF
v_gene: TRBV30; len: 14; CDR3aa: CAWALGTGGDGYTF
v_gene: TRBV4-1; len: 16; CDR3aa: CASSQPTSGGPYEQYF
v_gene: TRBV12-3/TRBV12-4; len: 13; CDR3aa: CASSFGQTGELFF
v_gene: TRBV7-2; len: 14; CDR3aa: CASSFTRGSSPLHF
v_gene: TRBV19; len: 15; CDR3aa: CASSIMVGESYEQYF
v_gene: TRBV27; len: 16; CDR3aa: CASSLYTGRGSEKLFF
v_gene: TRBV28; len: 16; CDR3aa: CASSFPRTGGNTEAFF